This TCR beta chain was profiled in a study of shared clonotypes between healthy human individuals. This clone was seen once. Trimming removed 0 bases at V and 2 bases at J, with 13 bases between. From germline, CDR1 is LGHNA and CDR2 YSLEER. The CDR3 runs to 16 residues. As defined, naive CD8 cells were CD45RO-negative and positively selected for CCR7, with terminally differentiated effector memory CD45RA+ cells excluded. Samples underwent the assay at deep level. Assay used: immunoSEQ multiplex PCR; TCRdb lists only in-frame clones, some missing. The sample contains 2 million to 2.5 million clones, about 92% of which appear only once.

The chain combines TRBV4-3 with TRBJ1-2; D gene unclear. The source is a man between 18 and 35 years old in good health. Some clones in this sample may be carry-over from other donors' samples. Sequenced sample: naive CD8+ T cells from PBMCs. CDR3 sequence (DNA): TGCGCCAGCAGCCAAGACTGGAGGGTGCCGAACTATGGCTACACCTTC. Protein product: CASSQDWRVPNYGYTF.